This T cell receptor (beta chain) was observed in a study of blood T cell repertoires in COVID-19. Study details: COVID-19 samples, acute and convalescent, were from the United States, Italy and Spain.

The V segment lost 0 bases and the J segment 5 bases; nucleotides outside the gene matches: 3. Looked up from germline, CDR1 is SGDLS and CDR2 is YYNGEE. The CDR3 sequence is 14 residues long. Authors' data handling: Amplified reference gene primers provided the basis for estimating nucleated cell counts. Sequencing was performed with immunoSEQ multiplex PCR; in TCRdb, only in-frame clones are kept and a portion is missing. V and J calls and clone size come straight from that table; D and trimming were deduced from the DNA. The table shows about 91,000 clones, with approximately 86% occurring only once.

Material: peripheral blood. The rearrangement links TRBV9 to TRBJ1-2; 8 nucleotides line up with TRBD1. This TCR derives from a woman between 70 and 85 years old with acute or convalescent COVID-19. CDR3 sequence (DNA): TGTGCCAGCAGCGTAGAAGGGACAGGATATGGCTACACCTTC. Translation gives CASSVEGTGYGYTF.